Listed below are T cell receptor beta chains from one sample, sequenced in a study of blood T cell repertoires in COVID-19. Measured with immunoSEQ multiplex PCR; TCRdb has only the in-frame clones, and not every one. The sample holds about 130,000 clones, approximately 80% seen once. The material sequenced was peripheral blood. These receptors were collected from a woman aged 50 to 60 with acute or convalescent COVID-19. Each CDR3 is given with its conserved first and last residue. The D gene is left open where the match is weak. Size tells how often a clone was seen (once, few, many) or the class of an expanded clone, and some rows leave it out.

CDR3 length	clone size	V gene	D gene	J gene	CDR3 protein	CDR3 DNA
18	.	TRBV14	TRBD2	TRBJ2-7	CASSQLGSGSYWTYEQYF	TGTGCCAGCAGCCAATTGGGCAGCGGGAGTTATTGGACCTACGAGCAGTACTTC
19	.	TRBV4-2	TRBD1	TRBJ2-1	CASSQGGQGGQSSYNEQFF	TGTGCCAGCAGCCAAGGGGGACAGGGTGGCCAGAGCTCCTACAATGAGCAGTTCTTC
14	.	TRBV27	.	TRBJ2-3	CASSFNRDGDTQYF	TGTGCCAGCAGTTTTAACAGGGATGGAGATACGCAGTATTTT
17	.	TRBV24-1	.	TRBJ2-2	CATSDSMASSATGELFF	TGTGCCACCAGTGATTCGATGGCTAGCTCAGCCACCGGGGAGCTGTTTTTT
14	.	TRBV30	TRBD1	TRBJ2-7	CAWSPGQGSGEQYF	TGTGCCTGGAGTCCGGGACAGGGGTCGGGTGAGCAGTACTTC
15	few	TRBV10-3	TRBD2	TRBJ2-5	CAISDVAGAGETQYF	TGTGCCATCAGTGACGTAGCGGGGGCGGGAGAGACCCAGTACTTC
15	.	TRBV28	.	TRBJ1-5	CASSLAGYSNQPQHF	TGTGCCAGCAGTTTAGCCGGGTATAGCAATCAGCCCCAGCATTTT
15	.	TRBV28	TRBD2	TRBJ2-1	CASSLRGSGHNEQFF	TGTGCCAGCAGCCTGAGAGGTAGCGGGCACAATGAGCAGTTCTTC
14	.	TRBV13	.	TRBJ2-7	CASSLKKGAYEQYF	TGTGCCAGCAGCTTAAAGAAGGGGGCCTACGAGCAGTACTTC
14	few	TRBV11-1	TRBD2	TRBJ2-7	CASSMASGPYEQYF	TGTGCCAGCAGCATGGCTAGCGGACCCTACGAGCAGTACTTC
18	few	TRBV4-1	TRBD1	TRBJ1-6	CASSQDQGASWGNSPLHF	TGCGCCAGCAGCCAAGATCAGGGGGCGAGTTGGGGGAATTCACCCCTCCACTTT
14	.	TRBV28	.	TRBJ2-2	CASSFYTGSGELFF	TGTGCCAGCAGTTTTTATACAGGGTCGGGGGAGCTGTTTTTT
16	.	TRBV5-1	.	TRBJ2-1	CASSFLPGDSYNEQFF	TGCGCCAGCAGCTTTCTTCCGGGAGATTCCTACAATGAGCAGTTCTTC
16	.	TRBV2	.	TRBJ2-1	CATHRGSTVRDNEQFF	TGTGCCACCCATCGGGGGAGTACAGTTAGGGACAATGAGCAGTTCTTC
17	.	TRBV5-1	TRBD1	TRBJ2-1	CASSITGTGLFGDEQFF	TGCGCCAGCAGCATAACCGGGACAGGATTATTCGGCGATGAGCAGTTCTTC
17	once	TRBV5-6	.	TRBJ1-5	CASSLGGKTFSNQPQHF	TGTGCCAGCAGCTTGGGCGGAAAAACGTTTAGCAATCAGCCCCAGCATTTT
14	.	TRBV27	TRBD1	TRBJ2-5	CASSSQGAMETQYF	TGTGCCAGCAGTTCACAGGGGGCTATGGAGACCCAGTACTTC
16	.	TRBV2	.	TRBJ2-2	CASSERGRANTGELFF	TGTGCCAGCAGTGAAAGGGGGAGGGCGAACACCGGGGAGCTGTTTTTT
17	.	TRBV14	.	TRBJ1-4	CASSQGRGATAGEKLFF	TGTGCCAGCAGCCAAGGACGAGGGGCCACGGCGGGAGAAAAACTGTTTTTT
16	.	TRBV4-2	TRBD1	TRBJ2-2	CASSRQGGENTGELFF	TGTGCCAGCAGCCGACAGGGGGGTGAGAACACCGGGGAGCTGTTTTTT
12	.	TRBV30	.	TRBJ2-7	CAWSLGSYEQYF	TGTGCCTGGAGTCTCGGCTCCTACGAGCAGTACTTC